Listed here are 32 T cell receptor beta chains from one sample, sequenced in a study of shared T cell receptors in the human thymus. Sequenced by immunoSEQ multiplex PCR; TCRdb stores in-frame clones only, minus some. This table holds some 660,000 clones, around 87% found once. The sample also formed part of further work on human thymus T cells.

Sequencing was carried out using thymocytes. These receptors all stem from a boy younger than two with a congenital heart defect.

The rearrangement uses TRBV6-1 and TRBJ2-1, with 9 bases fitting TRBD2. The CDR3 has 15 residues. Germline V gene lookup returns CDR1 MNHNS and CDR2 SASEGT. The junction had 11 bases not matched to a gene; V was cut back by 5 bases and J by 9 bases. The CDR3 protein is CASSSLREGPSEQFF. The CDR3 DNA reads TGTGCCAGCAGTTCCCTGCGGGAGGGCCCTAGTGAGCAGTTCTTC.

The chain couples TRBV14 to TRBJ2-1; 12 nucleotides agree with TRBD2. This CDR3 is built from 17 residues. The trim removed 2 bases at V and 1 base at J, leaving 3 bases unmatched. Germline V CDR1 and CDR2: SGHDN, FVKESK. As DNA, the CDR3 is TGTGCCAGCAGCCAACTAGCGGGGGGGCCGTCCTACAATGAGCAGTTCTTC. Translating gives CASSQLAGGPSYNEQFF.

This rearrangement joins TRBV5-1 to TRBJ2-1; 9 bases match TRBD2. V dropped 2 bases and J dropped 6; count of bases not matched to a gene: 12. CDR1 and CDR2 (germline): SGHRS, YFSETQ. This CDR3 has 17 amino acids. The CDR3 loop reads CASSFPHSGTSRNEQFF. CDR3 nucleotides: TGCGCCAGCAGCTTTCCACACTCCGGGACTAGCCGCAATGAGCAGTTCTTC. The full variable domain, completed using reference TRBV5-1 and TRBJ2-1, is KAGVTQTPRYLIKTRGQQVTLSCSPISGHRSVSWYQQTPGQGLQFLFEYFSETQRNKGNFPGRFSGRQFSNSRSEMNVSTLELGDSALYLCASSFPHSGTSRNEQFFGPGTRLTVL.

J is TRBJ1-1 and V is TRBV19; 7 bases fit TRBD1. V was clipped by 5 bases and J by 5 bases; unmatched bases: 11. The V gene's germline CDR1 is LNHDA and CDR2 SQIVND (reference sequence). The CDR3 spans 15 residues. CDR3 protein: CASSAEGAYWTEAFF. The CDR3 nucleotides read TGTGCCAGTAGTGCTGAGGGGGCGTATTGGACTGAAGCTTTCTTT. The full variable domain, in which reference TRBV19 and TRBJ1-1 provide the parts outside the CDR3, is DGGITQSPKYLFRKEGQNVTLSCEQNLNHDAMYWYRQDPGQGLRLIYYSQIVNDFQKGDIAEGYSVSREKKESFPLTVTSAQKNPTAFYLCASSAEGAYWTEAFFGQGTRLTVV.

Details on this clone: Germline is not matched at one junction end, which may reflect a read error. The identical CDR3 is also encoded by other nucleotide sequences in the sample. This chain links TRBV2 with TRBJ1-6; D is unclear. Per germline, CDR1 SNHLY and CDR2 FYNNEI. The CDR3 is 16 residues long. Here the CDR3 reads CASLPGGNSYNSPLHF. The CDR3 bases are TGTGCCAGCCTTCCGGGCGGGAACTCCTATAATTCCCCCCTCCACTTT.

The V gene is TRBV6-4, the J gene TRBJ2-1; weak D call: TRBD2 (7 bases). This CDR3 comprises 18 residues. V was pared by 0 bases and J by 11 bases, with 26 bases between. In germline, CDR1 is MRHNA, CDR2 SNTAGT. CDR3 nucleotide sequence: TGTGCCAGCAGTGACTCACTTTCTAGCGGAGGGGGGTCGTCGAAGCAGTTCTTC. The encoded protein is CASSDSLSSGGGSSKQFF.

This chain joins TRBV5-4 and TRBJ2-7; D is perhaps TRBD1 (6 bases). The germline gives CDR1 SGHNT, CDR2 YYREEE (reference sequence). This CDR3 region has 15 residues. Trimming took off 2 bases at V and 2 bases at J, with 14 bases between the two ends. CDR3 loop: CASSLLQGPPYEQYF. Here the CDR3 DNA reads TGTGCCAGCAGCTTATTGCAGGGGCCCCCCTACGAGCAGTACTTC.

This clone was counted a single time. The gene calls are TRBV5-1 and TRBJ2-1; 9 positions match TRBD2. CDR1 is SGHRS, CDR2 YFSETQ, per germline. The CDR3 is 15 residues long. Trimming at V came to 4 bases and at J to 8 bases, leaving 10 bases not matched to a gene. CDR3 in DNA: TGCGCCAGCAGCGCCCTAGGCGGGGGGGCCCATGAGCAGTTCTTC. Amino acids: CASSALGGGAHEQFF.

The V and J genes are TRBV18 and TRBJ1-2, with a possible D match to TRBD1 (5 bases). V lost 6 bases to trimming and J lost 7 bases, with 15 bases between them. Per the germline V gene, CDR1 is KGHSH and CDR2 is LQKENI. The CDR3 extends over 13 amino acids. The chain's CDR3 is CASSMGGIRGYTF. CDR3 DNA: TGTGCCAGCTCGATGGGGGGAATACGTGGCTACACCTTC.

The chain carries TRBV5-4 and TRBJ1-4; 10 bases fit TRBD1. V lost 1 base, J lost 1 base, and 10 bases stayed unmatched. The CDR3 consists of 19 residues. Germline values: CDR1 SGHNT, CDR2 YYREEE (reference sequence). This CDR3 reads CASSLSRGQGSVTNEKLFF. In nucleotides, the CDR3 is TGTGCCAGCAGCTTGTCGCGGGGACAGGGGAGTGTAACTAATGAAAAACTGTTTTTT.

The chain recombines TRBV28 with TRBJ2-1, with D unresolved. CDR1 and CDR2 from the germline V gene are MDHEN and SYDVKM. V was cut by 4 bases and J by 14 bases, with 9 bases left in between. This CDR3 contains 10 residues. CDR3 amino acids: CASSSSVKFF. Written as DNA, the CDR3 is TGTGCCAGCAGTTCCAGCGTGAAGTTCTTC.

This chain joins TRBV30 and TRBJ2-7; 7 nucleotides align to TRBD2. V dropped 3 bases and J dropped 7; count of bases not matched to a gene: 9. The germline V gene has CDR1 GTSNPN and CDR2 SVGIG (reference sequence). The CDR3 contains 13 residues. The CDR3 here is CAWRGGSSGEQYF. The CDR3 region has the DNA TGTGCCTGGAGGGGAGGGTCCTCTGGTGAGCAGTACTTC.

The chain uses TRBV6-5 and TRBJ1-2; D might be TRBD1 (5 bases). Between the trimmed V and J ends, which lost 4 bases and 8 bases, there was a span of 14 bases. Germline V lookup: CDR1 MNHEY, CDR2 SVGAGI. The CDR3 loop spans 13 amino acids. The CDR3 DNA is TGTGCCAGCAGTTTTGGGACGGGGAGGGGCTACACCTTC. Protein: CASSFGTGRGYTF.

V and J are TRBV7-2 and TRBJ2-7; TRBD2 matches 11 bases. Germline CDR1 is SGHTA and CDR2 is FQGNSA. Trimming took 3 bases from V and 4 from J; bases not matched to a gene: 5. The CDR3 is 15 amino acids. The CDR3, as DNA: TGTGCCAGCAGCTTCGTAGCGGGAGGGCATTACGAGCAGTACTTC. Its translation: CASSFVAGGHYEQYF.

This chain uses TRBV14 with TRBJ2-3, with 9 bases lining up with TRBD2. CDR1 and CDR2 (germline): SGHDN, FVKESK. V was clipped by 8 bases and J by 1 base; unmatched bases: 10. The CDR3 is made up of 16 amino acids. CDR3 nucleotide sequence: TGTGCCAGCGGCAAGACTAGCGGTAGTGGCACAGATACGCAGTATTTT. Translated, it gives CASGKTSGSGTDTQYF. Full variable domain (missing parts from reference TRBV14 and TRBJ2-3): EAGVTQFPSHSVIEKGQTVTLRCDPISGHDNLYWYRRVMGKEIKFLLHFVKESKQDESGMPNNRFLAERTGGTYSTLKVQPAELEDSGVYFCASGKTSGSGTDTQYFGPGTRLTVL.

About this clone itself: Likely a read error: the CDR3 ends without its conserved phenylalanine or tryptophan. The chain has TRBV10-3 and TRBJ1-2; D uncertain. Between the trimmed V and J ends, which lost 8 bases and 4 bases, there was a span of 14 bases. CDR1 and CDR2 (germline): ENHRY, SYGVKD. The CDR3 consists of 13 residues. The CDR3 DNA is TGTGCCATCCGGCCCTCGGGGTGCTATGGCTACACCCTC. Residues: CAIRPSGCYGYTL.

The rearrangement joins TRBV7-7 to TRBJ2-5; the D gene is possibly TRBD1 (6 bases). The CDR3 has 18 amino acids. V was cut by 4 bases and J by 5 bases, with 26 bases left in between. Germline V gene sequence: CDR1 SSHAT, CDR2 FNYEAQ (reference sequence). The CDR3 spells CASSSGDIQGRRLETQYF. CDR3 coding DNA: TGTGCCAGCAGCTCAGGAGACATACAGGGAAGAAGGTTGGAGACCCAGTACTTC.

The V gene is TRBV4-3, the J gene TRBJ2-1; TRBD2 aligns across 10 bases. After removal of 0 bases from V and 0 bases from J, the junction contained 14 bases not matched to a gene. CDR3 size: 21 residues. CDR1 LGHNA and CDR2 YSLEER come from the germline V gene. The CDR3 nucleotides are TGCGCCAGCAGCCAAGATCTTCTTGGAGCTAGCGGGGGAAGCTCCTACAATGAGCAGTTCTTC. This encodes CASSQDLLGASGGSSYNEQFF.

This chain connects TRBV5-6 to TRBJ2-5; 7 bases match TRBD1. Trimming at V came to 0 bases and at J to 9 bases, leaving 23 bases not matched to a gene. This CDR3 is built from 19 residues. Germline V lookup: CDR1 SGHDT, CDR2 YYEEEE. Written as DNA, the CDR3 is TGTGCCAGCAGCTTGGATGGGACAGCGAGATCCTGGAGCTCAACGGCCCAGTACTTC. Translated: CASSLDGTARSWSSTAQYF.

The CDR3 nucleotides are TGTGCCAGCAGTTATTCGGGGGGGGCTTGCAATGAGCAGTTCTTC. Protein sequence: CASSYSGGACNEQFF. V gene TRBV6-6 combines with J gene TRBJ2-1; 8 nucleotides match TRBD2. Per germline, CDR1 MNHNY and CDR2 SVGAGI (reference sequence). The ends lost 3 bases at V and 6 bases at J; junction bases unmatched: 7. CDR3 length equals 15 residues.

The rearrangement links TRBV15 to TRBJ1-5; TRBD1 matches at 7 bases. Germline V gives CDR1 LNHNV, CDR2 YYDKDF (reference sequence). The ends lost 3 bases at V and 1 base at J; junction bases unmatched: 9. The CDR3 loop spans 17 amino acids. The CDR3 bases are TGTGCCACCAGCAGTTCGGAGGGGGCGTTGAGCAATCAGCCCCAGCATTTT. This encodes CATSSSEGALSNQPQHF.

In regard to this clone: Additional DNA sequences in this sample encode the identical CDR3. V is TRBV5-4 and J is TRBJ1-2, with 7 bases fitting TRBD1. Trimming removed 1 base from V and 3 bases from J; junction bases left unmatched: 6. Germline CDR1 and CDR2: SGHNT and YYREEE (reference sequence). This CDR3 is built from 15 residues. The CDR3 sequence is CASSLRDRGYYGYTF. Here the CDR3 DNA reads TGTGCCAGCAGCTTGCGGGACAGAGGGTACTATGGCTACACCTTC. Using reference TRBV5-4 and TRBJ1-2 for the parts outside the CDR3, the full variable domain is ETGVTQSPTHLIKTRGQQVTLRCSSQSGHNTVSWYQQALGQGPQFIFQYYREEENGRGNFPPRFSGLQFPNYSSELNVNALELDDSALYLCASSLRDRGYYGYTFGSGTRLTVV.

Here the CDR3 DNA reads TGTGCCAGCAGCCACAGACTAGCGGGAGGCTACGAGCAGTACTTC. Its protein product is CASSHRLAGGYEQYF. The V call is TRBV4-2, the J call TRBJ2-7, with 13 nucleotides matching TRBD2. CDR1 LGHNA and CDR2 YNFKEQ come from the germline V gene. The ends lost 3 bases at V and 3 bases at J; junction bases unmatched: 2. The CDR3 has 15 residues.

This clone was picked up one time. The gene calls are TRBV10-3 and TRBJ1-5, with 9 bases aligning to TRBD1. V lost 3 bases to trimming and J lost 4 bases; unmatched junction nucleotides: 7. The CDR3 runs 16 residues. CDR1 and CDR2 (germline): ENHRY, SYGVKD. As DNA, the CDR3 is TGTGCCATCAGTGACTCCGGGACAGGGATAAATCAGCCCCAGCATTTT. Its protein is CAISDSGTGINQPQHF.

This chain joins TRBV4-3 and TRBJ2-1, with 7 bases aligning to TRBD2. V was pared by 2 bases and J by 3 bases, with 16 bases of the junction left unmatched. This CDR3 has 19 residues. Germline V lookup: CDR1 LGHNA, CDR2 YSLEER. As DNA, the CDR3 is TGCGCCAGCAGCCAATACCCCACCCGCCCTAGCGGCTACTACAATGAGCAGTTCTTC. Translating gives CASSQYPTRPSGYYNEQFF.

The V call is TRBV30, the J call TRBJ2-1, with 14 bases lining up with TRBD2. Trimming took 1 base from V and 4 from J; bases not matched to a gene: 9. CDR1 is GTSNPN and CDR2 is SVGIG in the germline V gene (reference sequence). This CDR3 spans 18 amino acids. CDR3 nucleotides: TGTGCCTGGAGTGAGGGACTAGCGGGAGTTCAAGCTTACAATGAGCAGTTCTTC. Translating it yields CAWSEGLAGVQAYNEQFF. Full variable domain (remainder filled in from reference TRBV30 and TRBJ2-1): SQTIHQWPATLVQPVGSPLSLECTVEGTSNPNLYWYRQAAGRGLQLLFYSVGIGQISSEVPQNLSASRPQDRQFILSSKKLLLSDSGFYLCAWSEGLAGVQAYNEQFFGPGTRLTVL.

The genes are TRBV7-2 and TRBJ2-7; 11 positions match TRBD2. The CDR3 has 15 residues. CDR1 SGHTA and CDR2 FQGNSA come from the germline V gene. V dropped 5 bases and J dropped 3; count of bases not matched to a gene: 6. In nucleotides, the CDR3 is TGTGCCAGCAGCCTGGAACTAGCGGGGGACTACGAGCAGTACTTC. Translating gives CASSLELAGDYEQYF. Variable domain in full (rest from reference TRBV7-2 and TRBJ2-7): GAGVSQSPSNKVTEKGKDVELRCDPISGHTALYWYRQSLGQGLEFLIYFQGNSAPDKSGLPSDRFSAERTGGSVSTLTIQRTQQEDSAVYLCASSLELAGDYEQYFGPGTRLTVT.

This clone was recorded only once. CDR3: CASSLSRQHLNIQYF. DNA for the CDR3: TGTGCCAGCAGCCTATCCAGGCAGCACCTAAACATTCAGTACTTC. The rearrangement uses TRBV6-5 and TRBJ2-4; D is ambiguous. This CDR3 is 15 amino acids long. Germline CDR1 reads MNHEY; CDR2 reads SVGAGI. Trimming removed 6 bases from V and 6 bases from J, with 18 bases in between.

The CDR3 reads CASSRQVNTEAFF. In DNA form, the CDR3 reads TGTGCCAGCAGCCGACAGGTGAACACTGAAGCTTTCTTT. The rearrangement uses TRBV14 and TRBJ1-1; a possible D gene is TRBD1 (6 bases). V dropped 4 bases and J dropped 0 bases, with 6 bases sitting between them. Germline lookup yields CDR1 SGHDN and CDR2 FVKESK. This CDR3 has 13 residues.

This clone was recorded only once. This specimen includes other DNA sequences encoding the same CDR3. V usage is TRBV28 and J usage is TRBJ1-6; TRBD1 aligns across 8 bases. After removal of 11 bases from V and 13 bases from J, the junction contained 13 bases not matched to a gene. The V gene's germline CDR1 is MDHEN and CDR2 SYDVKM. The CDR3 spans 13 residues. The DNA of the CDR3 is TGTGCCGTAAGACAGGGGCCGGAGTCCCCCCTCCACTTT. This gives the protein CAVRQGPESPLHF. The variable domain in full, completed from reference TRBV28 and TRBJ1-6, reads DVKVTQSSRYLVKRTGEKVFLECVQDMDHENMFWYRQDPGLGLRLIYFSYDVKMKEKGDIPEGYSVSREKKERFSLILESASTNQTSMYLCAVRQGPESPLHFGNGTRLTVT.

The chain recombines TRBV7-9 with TRBJ1-1; 7 bases are a match to TRBD1. Germline CDR1 SEHNR, CDR2 FQNEAQ (reference sequence). The CDR3 is 16 amino acids. V dropped 5 bases and J dropped 0; count of bases not matched to a gene: 9. CDR3 sequence (DNA): TGTGCCAGCAGCCCCGGACAGGACTACATGAACACTGAAGCTTTCTTT. Translation gives CASSPGQDYMNTEAFF.

The genes are TRBV10-2 and TRBJ1-1; D possibly corresponds to TRBD1 (5 bases). Germline assignment: CDR1 WSHSY and CDR2 SAAADI. V lost 6 bases to trimming and J lost 2 bases, with 16 bases between them. The CDR3 totals 15 residues. In nucleotides, the CDR3 is TGCGCCAGCAGAACAAAGACAGAGGTTAACACTGAAGCTTTCTTT. This gives the protein CASRTKTEVNTEAFF.